Only a few counts were recorded for the clone carrying this TCR beta chain. Isolated RNA was reverse transcribed in full, so expressed TCRB transcripts were sequenced. Using immunoSEQ multiplex PCR, the repertoire was profiled, and TCRdb retains in-frame clones only, with some absent. The table has about 150,000 clones, less than 11% seen once. The CDR3 totals 14 residues. V lost 2 bases, J lost 5 bases, and 2 bases stayed unmatched. Germline-derived CDR1 and CDR2 are SGHRS and YFSETQ. The data are from a study of beta chain features in type 1 diabetes. Study context: Investigators examined 107,917,701 sorted cells across all samples.

The specimen was naive CD4+ T cells from blood. The sequence was obtained from a young man in good health. The rearrangement uses TRBV5-1 and TRBJ1-4; 8 nucleotides match TRBD1. CDR3 residues: CASSFGQGNEKLFF. In nucleotides, the CDR3 is TGCGCCAGCAGCTTTGGACAGGGAAATGAAAAACTGTTTTTT.